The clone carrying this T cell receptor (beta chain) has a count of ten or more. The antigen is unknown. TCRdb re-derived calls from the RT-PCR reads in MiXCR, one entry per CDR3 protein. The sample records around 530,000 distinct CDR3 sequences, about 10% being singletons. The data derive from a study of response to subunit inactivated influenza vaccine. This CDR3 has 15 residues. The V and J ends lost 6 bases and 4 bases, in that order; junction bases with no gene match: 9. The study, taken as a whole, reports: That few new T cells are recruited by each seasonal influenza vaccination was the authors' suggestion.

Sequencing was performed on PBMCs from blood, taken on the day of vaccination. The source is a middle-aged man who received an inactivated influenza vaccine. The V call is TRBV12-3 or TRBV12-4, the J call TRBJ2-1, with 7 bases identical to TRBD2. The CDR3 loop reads CASRAGPGMYNEQFF. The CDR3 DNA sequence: TGTGCCAGCAGAGCGGGACCGGGGATGTACAATGAGCAGTTCTTC.